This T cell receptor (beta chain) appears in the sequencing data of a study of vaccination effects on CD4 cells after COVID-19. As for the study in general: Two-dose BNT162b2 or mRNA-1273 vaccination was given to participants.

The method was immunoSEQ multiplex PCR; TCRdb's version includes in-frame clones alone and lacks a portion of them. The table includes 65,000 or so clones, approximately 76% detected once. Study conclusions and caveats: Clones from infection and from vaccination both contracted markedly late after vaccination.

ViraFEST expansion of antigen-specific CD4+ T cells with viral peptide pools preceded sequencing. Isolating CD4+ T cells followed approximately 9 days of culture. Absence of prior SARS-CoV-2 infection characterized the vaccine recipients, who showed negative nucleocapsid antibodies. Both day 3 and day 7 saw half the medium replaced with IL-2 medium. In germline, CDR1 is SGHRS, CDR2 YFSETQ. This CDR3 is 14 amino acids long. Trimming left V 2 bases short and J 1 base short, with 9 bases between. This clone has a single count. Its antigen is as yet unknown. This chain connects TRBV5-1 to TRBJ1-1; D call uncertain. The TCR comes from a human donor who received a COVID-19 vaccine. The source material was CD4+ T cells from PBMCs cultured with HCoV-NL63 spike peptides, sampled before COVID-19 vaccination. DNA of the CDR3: TGCGCCAGCAGCTTTTCGCGGACGAACACTGAAGCTTTCTTT. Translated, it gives CASSFSRTNTEAFF.